The rows below give T cell receptor beta chains drawn from one sample of a study of identical twins. TCRdb re-derived calls from the 5' RACE reads in MiXCR, one entry per CDR3 protein. Of 1.5 million to 2 million distinct CDR3 sequences listed, roughly 35% are singletons. Sequenced: cord blood. These receptors all stem from a newborn girl in good health. Both conserved end residues are part of each CDR3. The order of the fields is V gene, D gene, clone size, J gene, CDR3 DNA, CDR3 protein. The D gene is left open where the match is weak. Clone size appears in some rows only: once, few, many, or a class for an expanded clone.

TRBV20-1	TRBD2	few	TRBJ2-3	TGCAGTGCTAGCCCCCGGCTAGCGGGGGTTGATACGCAGTATTTT	CSASPRLAGVDTQYF
TRBV6-5	NA	NA	TRBJ2-2	TGTGCCAGCAGTTACGGCGCAGGGAACACCGGGGAGCTGTTTTTT	CASSYGAGNTGELFF
TRBV20-1	NA	NA	TRBJ1-1	TGCAGCACACCCGGGCAGGGCAACACTGAAGCTTTCTTT	CSTPGQGNTEAFF
TRBV5-6	NA	NA	TRBJ2-1	TGTGCCAGCAGCTTGGCGCTTAGCAATGAGCAGTTCTTC	CASSLALSNEQFF
TRBV14	TRBD1	NA	TRBJ1-2	TGTGCCAGCAGCCGCTTACAGGGGTCTCCTAACTATGGCTACACCTTC	CASSRLQGSPNYGYTF
TRBV11-2	NA	NA	TRBJ2-7	TGTGCCAGCAGCTTAGACAGACAGGACTCCTACGAGCAGTACTTC	CASSLDRQDSYEQYF
TRBV7-2	NA	few	TRBJ1-5	TGTGCCAGCAGCTTAGGGGGACCGAAACCGGATAGCAATCAGCCCCAGCATTTT	CASSLGGPKPDSNQPQHF
TRBV20-1	NA	few	TRBJ2-3	TGCAGTGCTAGTCCGGGACACCGCACAGATACGCAGTATTTT	CSASPGHRTDTQYF
TRBV9	NA	NA	TRBJ1-1	TGTGCCAGCAGCGTAGGATTACAGGGTCTGAACACTGAAGCTTTCTTT	CASSVGLQGLNTEAFF
TRBV12-3/TRBV12-4	NA	NA	TRBJ2-5	TGTGCCAGCAGTTTGGGACTTACCTTCTACAATGAGCAGTACTTC	CASSLGLTFYNEQYF
TRBV3-1	TRBD2	few	TRBJ2-1	TGTGCCAGCAGCCAAATCGGCTCGGGGGGGGGCTCCTACAATGAGCAGTTCTTC	CASSQIGSGGGSYNEQFF
TRBV20-1	NA	NA	TRBJ1-5	TGCAGTGCTTGGGGGTTCGGGAACAGGGCACACAATCAGCCCCAGCATTTT	CSAWGFGNRAHNQPQHF
TRBV12-3/TRBV12-4	NA	few	TRBJ1-4	TGTGCCAGCAGTTTTTCCGGGGCTGCTAATGAAAAACTGTTTTTT	CASSFSGAANEKLFF
TRBV20-1	NA	NA	TRBJ2-5	TGCAGTGCTAGAGATCTGGGCGACACGTACCAAGAGACCCAGTACTTC	CSARDLGDTYQETQYF
TRBV28	TRBD2	few	TRBJ2-7	TGTGCCAGCAGTGCCCCGGGACTAGGGGGCGAGCAGTACTTC	CASSAPGLGGEQYF
TRBV25-1	TRBD1	few	TRBJ1-2	TGTGCCAGCAGTGAATTTCGACAGGGCTATGGCTACACCTTC	CASSEFRQGYGYTF
TRBV6-6	NA	few	TRBJ1-2	TGTGCCAGCAGTTCGCAACAAGGCTATGGCTACACCTTC	CASSSQQGYGYTF
TRBV18	TRBD2	few	TRBJ2-3	TGTGCCAGCTCACGACGAGCGGGGGGGTCCGATTATACGCAGTATTTT	CASSRRAGGSDYTQYF
TRBV7-2	NA	many	TRBJ2-4	TGTGCCAGCAGCTTAGGAGGAACCAAAAACATTCAGTACTTC	CASSLGGTKNIQYF
TRBV5-1	TRBD2	few	TRBJ2-3	TGCGCCAGCAGCCTACTAGCGGGAGGATCGAAGACAGATACGCAGTATTTT	CASSLLAGGSKTDTQYF
TRBV7-2	TRBD2	NA	TRBJ2-1	TGTGCCAGCAGCTTATGGGGGGGTCACAATGAGCAGTTCTTC	CASSLWGGHNEQFF